This TCR beta chain emerged from a study of preoperative IRX-2 immunotherapy in early breast cancer. Indicated treatment: preoperative locoregional IRX-2 cytokine immunotherapy. This phase Ib study tested locoregional IRX-2 cytokine immunotherapy given before surgery. The protocol was immunoSEQ multiplex PCR, while the TCRdb copy is restricted to in-frame clones and leaves out a portion. The repertoire holds over 55,000 clones, with roughly 94% as singletons. Sampling was conducted from a patient treated with IRX-2 immunotherapy. The receptor was derived from a human donor with breast cancer.

In DNA form, the CDR3 reads TGTGCCAGCTCAAGGGGTCATTATAGCAATCAGCCCCAGCATTTT. Translated, it gives CASSRGHYSNQPQHF. The rearrangement joins TRBV28 to TRBJ1-5; D might be TRBD1 (5 bases). The V end was cut by 8 bases, the J end by 0 bases, with 14 bases between. The CDR3 spans 15 residues. Germline loops: CDR1 MDHEN, CDR2 SYDVKM.